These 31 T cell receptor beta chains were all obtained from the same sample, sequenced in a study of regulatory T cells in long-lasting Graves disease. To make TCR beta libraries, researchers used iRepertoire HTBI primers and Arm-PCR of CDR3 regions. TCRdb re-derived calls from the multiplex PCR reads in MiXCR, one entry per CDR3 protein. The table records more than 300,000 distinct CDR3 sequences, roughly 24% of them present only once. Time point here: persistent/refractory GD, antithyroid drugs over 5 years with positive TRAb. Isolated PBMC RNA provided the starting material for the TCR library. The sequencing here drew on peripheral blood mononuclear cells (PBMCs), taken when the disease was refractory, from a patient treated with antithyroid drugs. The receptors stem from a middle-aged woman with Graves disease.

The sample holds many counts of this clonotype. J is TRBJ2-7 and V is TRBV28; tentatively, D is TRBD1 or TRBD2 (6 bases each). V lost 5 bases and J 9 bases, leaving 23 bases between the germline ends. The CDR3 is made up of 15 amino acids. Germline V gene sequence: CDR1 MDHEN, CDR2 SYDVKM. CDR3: CASSPPGGQGWVQYF. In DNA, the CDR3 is TGTGCCAGCAGTCCCCCTGGAGGGCAGGGGTGGGTGCAGTACTTC.

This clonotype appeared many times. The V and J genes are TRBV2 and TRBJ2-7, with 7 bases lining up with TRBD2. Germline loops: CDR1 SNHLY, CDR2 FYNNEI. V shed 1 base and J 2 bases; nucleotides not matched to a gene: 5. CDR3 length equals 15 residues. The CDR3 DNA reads TGTGCCAGCAGTGAAGTCCTAGCGGCCACCTACGAGCAGTACTTC. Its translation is CASSEVLAATYEQYF.

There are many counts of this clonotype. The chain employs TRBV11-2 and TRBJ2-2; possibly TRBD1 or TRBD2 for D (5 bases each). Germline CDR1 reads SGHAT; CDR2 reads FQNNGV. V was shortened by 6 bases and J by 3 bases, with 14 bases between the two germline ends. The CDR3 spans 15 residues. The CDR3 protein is CASRIRSGHTGELFF. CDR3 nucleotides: TGTGCCAGCAGGATACGGTCGGGGCACACCGGGGAGCTGTTTTTT.

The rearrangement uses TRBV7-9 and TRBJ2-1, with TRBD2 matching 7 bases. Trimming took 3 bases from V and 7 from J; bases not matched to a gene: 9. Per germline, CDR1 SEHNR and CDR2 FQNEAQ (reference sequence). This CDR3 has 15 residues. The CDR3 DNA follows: TGTGCCAGCAGCTTCCTAGCGGTGGGGGGGAATGAGCAGTTCTTC. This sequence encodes CASSFLAVGGNEQFF. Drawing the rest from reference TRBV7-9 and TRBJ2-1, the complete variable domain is DTGVSQNPRHKITKRGQNVTFRCDPISEHNRLYWYRQTLGQGPEFLTYFQNEAQLEKSRLLSDRFSAERPKGSFSTLEIQRTEQGDSAMYLCASSFLAVGGNEQFFGPGTRLTVL.

The CDR3 protein is CASSQDVASGKYEQYF. CDR3 nucleotide sequence: TGTGCCAGCAGCCAAGATGTGGCTAGCGGGAAGTACGAGCAGTACTTC. The chain is built from TRBV3-1 and TRBJ2-7; 9 bases fit TRBD2. The CDR3 sequence is 16 residues long. Unmatched junction bases numbered 7, after V lost 0 bases and J lost 4 bases. The germline V gene has CDR1 LGHDT and CDR2 YNNKEL (reference sequence).

CDR3 residues: CASSEPGSTEAFF. As DNA, the CDR3 is TGTGCCAGCAGTGAGCCGGGGAGCACTGAAGCTTTCTTT. The gene calls are TRBV2 and TRBJ1-1; no clear D. This CDR3 has 13 amino acids. V dropped 3 bases and J dropped 4 bases, with 9 bases sitting between them. Germline CDR1 and CDR2: SNHLY and FYNNEI.

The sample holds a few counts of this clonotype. In DNA form, the CDR3 reads TGTGCCTGGAGCAAGGGCGGGAGGGCCGCCTACAATGAGCAGTTCTTC. Translated, it gives CAWSKGGRAAYNEQFF. This chain links TRBV30 with TRBJ2-1; 9 positions agree with TRBD2. The trim removed 3 bases at V and 2 bases at J, leaving 8 bases unmatched. This CDR3 has 16 residues. Germline CDR1 is GTSNPN and CDR2 is SVGIG (reference sequence).

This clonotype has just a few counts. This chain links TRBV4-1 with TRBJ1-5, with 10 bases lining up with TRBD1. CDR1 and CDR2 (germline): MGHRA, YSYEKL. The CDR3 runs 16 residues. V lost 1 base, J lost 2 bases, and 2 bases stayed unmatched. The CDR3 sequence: CASSQVGTGGNQPQHF. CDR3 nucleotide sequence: TGCGCCAGCAGCCAAGTAGGGACAGGGGGCAATCAGCCCCAGCATTTT.

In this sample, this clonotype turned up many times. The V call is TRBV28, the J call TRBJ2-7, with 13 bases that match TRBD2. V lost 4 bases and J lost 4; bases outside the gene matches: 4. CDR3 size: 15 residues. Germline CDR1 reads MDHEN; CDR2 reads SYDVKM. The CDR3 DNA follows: TGTGCCAGCAGTTCCCGGACTAGCGGGAGATACGAGCAGTACTTC. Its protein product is CASSSRTSGRYEQYF. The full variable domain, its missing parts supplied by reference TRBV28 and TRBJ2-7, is DVKVTQSSRYLVKRTGEKVFLECVQDMDHENMFWYRQDPGLGLRLIYFSYDVKMKEKGDIPEGYSVSREKKERFSLILESASTNQTSMYLCASSSRTSGRYEQYFGPGTRLTVT.

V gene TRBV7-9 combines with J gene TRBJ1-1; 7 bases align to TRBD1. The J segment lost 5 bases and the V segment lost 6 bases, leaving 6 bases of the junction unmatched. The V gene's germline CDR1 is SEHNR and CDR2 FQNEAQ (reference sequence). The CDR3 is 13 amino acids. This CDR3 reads CASRASGGTEAFF. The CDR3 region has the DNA TGTGCCAGCAGGGCATCAGGGGGAACTGAAGCTTTCTTT.

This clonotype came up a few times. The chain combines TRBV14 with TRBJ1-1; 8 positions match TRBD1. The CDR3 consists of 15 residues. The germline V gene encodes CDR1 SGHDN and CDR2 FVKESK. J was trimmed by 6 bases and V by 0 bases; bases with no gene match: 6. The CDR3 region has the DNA TGTGCCAGCAGCCAAGAACCAGGGGGCGGTTCTGAAGCTTTCTTT. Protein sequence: CASSQEPGGGSEAFF.

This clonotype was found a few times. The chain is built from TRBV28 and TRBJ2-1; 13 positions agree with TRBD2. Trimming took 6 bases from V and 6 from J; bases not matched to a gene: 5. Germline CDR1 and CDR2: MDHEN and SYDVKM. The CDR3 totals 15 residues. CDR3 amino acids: CASRRWTSGGNEQFF. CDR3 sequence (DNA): TGTGCCAGCAGGCGGTGGACTAGCGGGGGCAATGAGCAGTTCTTC. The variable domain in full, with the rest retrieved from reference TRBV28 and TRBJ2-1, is DVKVTQSSRYLVKRTGEKVFLECVQDMDHENMFWYRQDPGLGLRLIYFSYDVKMKEKGDIPEGYSVSREKKERFSLILESASTNQTSMYLCASRRWTSGGNEQFFGPGTRLTVL.

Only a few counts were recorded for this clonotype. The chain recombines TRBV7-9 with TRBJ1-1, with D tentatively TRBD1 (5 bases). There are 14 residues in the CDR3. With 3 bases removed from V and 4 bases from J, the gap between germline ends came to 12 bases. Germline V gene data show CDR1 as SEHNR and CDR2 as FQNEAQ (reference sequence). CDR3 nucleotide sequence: TGTGCCAGCAGCTTGGGGGGTCCAGTCACTGAAGCTTTCTTT. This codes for CASSLGGPVTEAFF.

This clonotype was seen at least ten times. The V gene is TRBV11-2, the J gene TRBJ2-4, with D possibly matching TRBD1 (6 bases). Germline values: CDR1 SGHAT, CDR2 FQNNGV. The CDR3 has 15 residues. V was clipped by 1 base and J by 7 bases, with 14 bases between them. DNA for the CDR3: TGTGCCAGCAGCTTAGTGCTGGGGGCAGGGAACATTCAGTACTTC. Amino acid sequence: CASSLVLGAGNIQYF.

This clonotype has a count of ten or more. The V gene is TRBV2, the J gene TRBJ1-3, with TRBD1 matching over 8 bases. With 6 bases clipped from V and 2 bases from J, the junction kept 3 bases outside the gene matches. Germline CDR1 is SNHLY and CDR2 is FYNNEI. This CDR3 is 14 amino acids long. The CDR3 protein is CASRRQGTGNTIYF. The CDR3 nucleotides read TGTGCCAGCAGAAGACAGGGGACTGGAAACACCATATATTTT.

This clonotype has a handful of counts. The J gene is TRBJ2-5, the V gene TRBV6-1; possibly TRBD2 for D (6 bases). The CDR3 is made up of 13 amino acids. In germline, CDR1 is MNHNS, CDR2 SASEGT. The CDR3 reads CASRGSGQETQYF. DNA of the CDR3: TGTGCGTCAAGAGGCAGCGGGCAAGAGACCCAGTACTTC.

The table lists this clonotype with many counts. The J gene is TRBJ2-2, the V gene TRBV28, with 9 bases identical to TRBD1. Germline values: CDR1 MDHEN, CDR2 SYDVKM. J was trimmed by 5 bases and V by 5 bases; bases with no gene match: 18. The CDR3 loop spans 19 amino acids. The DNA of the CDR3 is TGTGCCAGCAGTCCCCAGGGACCCGGGACAGGGTTTGGGACCGGGGAGCTGTTTTTT. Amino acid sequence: CASSPQGPGTGFGTGELFF.

CDR3 nucleotides: TGTGCCAGCAGCTTGCCCAGGGGGGCGTACGAGCAGTACTTC. Translated: CASSLPRGAYEQYF. V usage is TRBV5-5 and J usage is TRBJ2-7; maybe TRBD1 (7 bases). The V end was cut by 1 base, the J end by 4 bases, with 12 bases between. CDR1 is SGHKS and CDR2 is YYEKEE in the germline V gene (reference sequence). This CDR3 region has 14 residues. Variable domain in full (rest from reference TRBV5-5 and TRBJ2-7): DAGVTQSPTHLIKTRGQQVTLRCSPISGHKSVSWYQQVLGQGPQFIFQYYEKEERGRGNFPDRFSARQFPNYSSELNVNALLLGDSALYLCASSLPRGAYEQYFGPGTRLTVT.

The CDR3 DNA reads as TGTGCCATCAGTGAAGTGGGGCTAGCGGGAGGTCTGGTTTACGAGCAGTACTTC. This codes for CAISEVGLAGGLVYEQYF. The chain couples TRBV10-3 to TRBJ2-7, with 11 bases identical to TRBD2. Germline assignment: CDR1 ENHRY and CDR2 SYGVKD. Trimming removed 3 bases from V and 4 bases from J; junction bases left unmatched: 14. The CDR3 is 18 amino acids.

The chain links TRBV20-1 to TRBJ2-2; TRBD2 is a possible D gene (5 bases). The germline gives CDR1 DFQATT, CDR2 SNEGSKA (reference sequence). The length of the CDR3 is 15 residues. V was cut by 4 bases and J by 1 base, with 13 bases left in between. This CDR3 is CSAKDSSLNTGELFF. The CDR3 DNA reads TGCAGTGCTAAGGACTCTTCGCTGAACACCGGGGAGCTGTTTTTT.

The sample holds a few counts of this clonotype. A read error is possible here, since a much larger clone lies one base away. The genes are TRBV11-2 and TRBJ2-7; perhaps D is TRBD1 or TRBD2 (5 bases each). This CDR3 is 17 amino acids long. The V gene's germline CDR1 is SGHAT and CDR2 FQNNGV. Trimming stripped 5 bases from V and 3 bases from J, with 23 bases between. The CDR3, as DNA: TGTGCCAGCAGCCCGGGAACCGGGACCTTTAGCCTCTACGAGCAGTACTTC. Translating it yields CASSPGTGTFSLYEQYF.

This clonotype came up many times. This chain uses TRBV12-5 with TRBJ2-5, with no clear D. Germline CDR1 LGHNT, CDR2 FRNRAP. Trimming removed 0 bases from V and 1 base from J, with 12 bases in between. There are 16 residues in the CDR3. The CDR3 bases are TGTGCTAGTGGTTTGGTTTTTAATACCTCCCAAGAGACCCAGTACTTC. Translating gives CASGLVFNTSQETQYF.

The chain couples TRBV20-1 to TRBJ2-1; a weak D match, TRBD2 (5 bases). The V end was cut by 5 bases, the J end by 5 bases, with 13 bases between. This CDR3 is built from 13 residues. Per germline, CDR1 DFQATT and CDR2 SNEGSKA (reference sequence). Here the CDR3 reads CSAGRLANNEQFF. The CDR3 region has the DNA TGCAGTGCTGGAAGGCTAGCCAACAATGAGCAGTTCTTC.

The DNA for the CDR3 is TGTGCCAGCAGCGTAGCTAGCGGGGAGAACACCGGGGAGCTGTTTTTT. Translation: CASSVASGENTGELFF. The rearrangement links TRBV5-4 to TRBJ2-2; 9 nucleotides align to TRBD2. With 4 bases clipped from V and 1 base from J, the junction kept 5 bases outside the gene matches. The CDR3 has 16 residues. Germline CDR1 reads SGHNT; CDR2 reads YYREEE (reference sequence).

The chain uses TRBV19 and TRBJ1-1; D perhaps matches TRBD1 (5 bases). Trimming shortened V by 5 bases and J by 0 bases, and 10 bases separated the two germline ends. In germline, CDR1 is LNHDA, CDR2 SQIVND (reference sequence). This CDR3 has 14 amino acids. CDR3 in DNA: TGTGCCAGTAGTGCCGGGACCCTGAACACTGAAGCTTTCTTT. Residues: CASSAGTLNTEAFF.

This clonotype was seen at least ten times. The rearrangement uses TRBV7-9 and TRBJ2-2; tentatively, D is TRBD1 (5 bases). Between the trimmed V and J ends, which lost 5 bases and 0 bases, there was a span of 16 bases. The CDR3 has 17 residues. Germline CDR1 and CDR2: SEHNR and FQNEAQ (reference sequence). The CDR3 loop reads CASSPTPVGANTGELFF. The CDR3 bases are TGTGCCAGCAGCCCGACACCCGTAGGGGCGAACACCGGGGAGCTGTTTTTT.

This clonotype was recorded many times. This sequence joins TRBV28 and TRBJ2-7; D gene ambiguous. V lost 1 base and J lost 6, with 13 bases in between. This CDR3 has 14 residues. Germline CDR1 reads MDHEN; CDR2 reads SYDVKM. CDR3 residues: CASSLSGPLTEQYF. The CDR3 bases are TGTGCCAGCAGTTTATCAGGTCCCCTGACCGAGCAGTACTTC.

In DNA form, the CDR3 reads TGTGCCAGCAGTTTAACTAGGAGCTCCTACGAGCAGTACTTC. It translates to CASSLTRSSYEQYF. The chain links TRBV12-3 or TRBV12-4 to TRBJ2-7, with TRBD2 as a possible D gene (5 bases). Trimming pared 2 bases from V and 0 bases from J, leaving 8 bases between. The CDR3 runs 14 residues.

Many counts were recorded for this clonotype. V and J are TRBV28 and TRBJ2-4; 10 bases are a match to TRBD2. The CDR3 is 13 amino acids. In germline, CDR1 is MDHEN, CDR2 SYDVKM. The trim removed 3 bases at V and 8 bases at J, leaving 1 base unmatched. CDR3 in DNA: TGTGCCAGCAGTTTCGGGACTAGCGACATTCAGTACTTC. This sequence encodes CASSFGTSDIQYF.

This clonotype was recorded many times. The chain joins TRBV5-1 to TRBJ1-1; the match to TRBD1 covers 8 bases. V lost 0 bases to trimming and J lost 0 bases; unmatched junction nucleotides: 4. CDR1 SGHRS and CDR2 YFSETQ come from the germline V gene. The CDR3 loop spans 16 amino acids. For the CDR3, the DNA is TGCGCCAGCAGCTTGGCCAGGACAGGGATGAACACTGAAGCTTTCTTT. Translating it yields CASSLARTGMNTEAFF.

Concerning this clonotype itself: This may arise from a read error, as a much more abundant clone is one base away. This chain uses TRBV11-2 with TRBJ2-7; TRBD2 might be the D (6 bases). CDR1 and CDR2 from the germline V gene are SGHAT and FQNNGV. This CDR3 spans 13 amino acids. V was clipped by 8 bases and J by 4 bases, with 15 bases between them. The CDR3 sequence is CASGPIAEYEQYF. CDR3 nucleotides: TGTGCCAGCGGCCCAATAGCGGAATACGAGCAGTACTTC.